Detailed here is one T cell receptor (beta chain). This entry belongs to a study of blood T cell repertoires in COVID-19. Across the whole study: Samples representing acute and convalescent COVID-19 were sourced from the United States, Italy and Spain. T cells, B-cell-depleted T cells, or PBMCs provided the cDNA or gDNA that served as material.

Original analysis: Amplified reference gene primers provided the basis for estimating nucleated cell counts. Assay: immunoSEQ multiplex PCR; the TCRdb copy retains only in-frame clones and omits some. V, J and clone size were drawn from that table, and D and trimming were deduced from the DNA. The data contain under 300,000 clones, more than 75% of them seen just once; the ten biggest clones take up around 0.98%. The CDR3 has 13 residues. V lost 2 bases to trimming and J lost 8 bases; unmatched junction nucleotides: 5. Germline V gene data show CDR1 as MGHRA and CDR2 as YSYEKL. The clonotype originates from a woman aged 35 to 49 who had recovered from COVID-19. Sequencing was done on a sample of peripheral blood. The rearrangement uses TRBV4-1 and TRBJ1-1; 7 bases map to TRBD1. For the CDR3, the DNA is TGCGCCAGCAGCCAACAGGGACAGAGAGAAGCTTTCTTT. It specifies CASSQQGQREAFF.